Shown below are 14 T cell receptor beta chains from a single sample sequenced in a study of neoadjuvant anti-PD-1 for oral cavity cancer. Method: immunoSEQ multiplex PCR; TCRdb's copy keeps in-frame clones and lacks some. The table has about 80,000 clones, about 84% seen once; the top ten hold approximately 3.4%. This material consisted of PBMCs, taken before nivolumab (anti-PD-1) treatment. These receptors all come from a person aged 35-79 years with oral cavity squamous cell carcinoma.

The rearrangement links TRBV30 to TRBJ1-5; 8 bases agree with TRBD1. This CDR3 has 17 amino acids. Germline CDR1 is GTSNPN and CDR2 is SVGIG (reference sequence). With V trimmed by 1 base and J by 0 bases, 8 bases remained unmatched. The CDR3 nucleotides read TGTGCCTGGAGTGACCGGGACAGGCTTTTTAGCAATCAGCCCCAGCATTTT. Translated: CAWSDRDRLFSNQPQHF.

The gene calls are TRBV2 and TRBJ1-2; D is ambiguous. The CDR3 runs to 13 residues. From germline, CDR1 is SNHLY and CDR2 FYNNEI. Trimming removed 4 bases at V and 8 bases at J, with 14 bases between. CDR3 loop: CASSADNTGGYTF. The CDR3 coding sequence is TGTGCCAGCAGTGCTGACAATACGGGGGGCTACACCTTC.

This chain links TRBV27 with TRBJ2-7, with a tentative D call TRBD1 (5 bases). The V and J ends lost 2 bases and 3 bases respectively, with 14 bases between them. Germline CDR1 and CDR2: MNHEY and SMNVEV (reference sequence). The CDR3 spans 15 residues. The CDR3 here is CASSLQGNGFYEQYF. The CDR3 coding sequence is TGTGCCAGCAGTTTACAGGGAAACGGATTCTACGAGCAGTACTTC.

The V call is TRBV6-1, the J call TRBJ1-1; TRBD1 might be the D (6 bases). The V end lost 6 bases, the J end lost 7 bases, and 15 bases lay between the germline ends. Germline V lookup: CDR1 MNHNS, CDR2 SASEGT. CDR3 length: 13 amino acids. CDR3 amino acids: CASSATEGVEAFF. The CDR3 coding sequence is TGTGCCAGCAGCGCGACAGAGGGGGTTGAAGCTTTCTTT.

This clone was seen a few times. The rearrangement uses TRBV19 and TRBJ1-5, with 7 bases lining up with TRBD1. CDR3 size: 13 residues. Germline-derived CDR1 and CDR2 are LNHDA and SQIVND (reference sequence). The V gene end was trimmed by 11 bases and the J gene end by 3 bases; junction bases not matched to a gene: 7. The CDR3 DNA sequence: TGTGCCTGTCTAGGGGGCCTCAATCAGCCCCAGCATTTT. This translates into CACLGGLNQPQHF.

The rearrangement uses TRBV5-6 and TRBJ1-5; D remains unclear. Trimming removed 0 bases from V and 3 bases from J, with 7 bases in between. The germline CDR1 and CDR2 sequences are SGHDT and YYEEEE. The CDR3 has 14 residues. CDR3 coding DNA: TGTGCCAGCAGCTTGGGGCAGAACAATCAGCCCCAGCATTTT. Amino acids: CASSLGQNNQPQHF.

V and J are TRBV6-5 and TRBJ1-4, with 8 nucleotides matching TRBD1. V was pared by 4 bases and J by 0 bases, with 4 bases of the junction left unmatched. Germline CDR1 and CDR2: MNHEY and SVGAGI. The CDR3 runs to 16 residues. In DNA, the CDR3 is TGTGCCAGCAGTTCGGGACAGGCCCCAACTAATGAAAAACTGTTTTTT. It codes for CASSSGQAPTNEKLFF.

The chain is built from TRBV11-2 and TRBJ1-5; the D gene is possibly TRBD1 (5 bases). Per germline, CDR1 SGHAT and CDR2 FQNNGV. CDR3 length: 16 amino acids. Trimming took off 0 bases at V and 0 bases at J, with 9 bases between the two ends. The CDR3 protein is CASSLDGAVSNQPQHF. CDR3 nucleotides: TGTGCCAGCAGCTTAGATGGGGCAGTTAGCAATCAGCCCCAGCATTTT.

The gene calls are TRBV2 and TRBJ2-5; possible D gene TRBD2, 5 bases. The CDR3 runs 14 residues. V was trimmed by 5 bases and J by 0 bases, leaving 10 bases between them. Per the germline V gene, CDR1 is SNHLY and CDR2 is FYNNEI. The CDR3 DNA reads TGTGCCAGCAGTCCCGGACTGCACCAAGAGACCCAGTACTTC. Its protein product is CASSPGLHQETQYF.

The chain uses TRBV5-6 and TRBJ1-5; no clear D. Trimming cost V 4 bases and J 3 bases, with 5 bases left between them. CDR3 length equals 12 residues. CDR1 and CDR2 (germline): SGHDT, YYEEEE. CDR3 coding DNA: TGTGCCAGCAGCCTGAACAATCAGCCCCAGCATTTT. It is translated as CASSLNNQPQHF.

The chain employs TRBV4-2 and TRBJ1-2; a weak D match, TRBD1 (5 bases). The germline V gene has CDR1 LGHNA and CDR2 YNFKEQ. This CDR3 comprises 14 residues. V was clipped by 0 bases and J by 2 bases, with 7 bases between them. CDR3: CASSQDRGNYGYTF. The CDR3 DNA reads TGTGCCAGCAGCCAAGATCGGGGGAACTATGGCTACACCTTC.

The chain is built from TRBV7-2 and TRBJ1-2, with D possibly matching TRBD1 (5 bases). The CDR3 is 15 amino acids. Deletions cut 1 base from V and 2 bases from J, with 11 bases between. The germline CDR1 and CDR2 sequences are SGHTA and FQGNSA. CDR3 protein: CASSLGPDTNYGYTF. CDR3 nucleotides: TGTGCCAGCAGCTTAGGACCGGACACGAACTATGGCTACACCTTC.

This clone occurred once. The rearrangement uses TRBV27 and TRBJ2-5; no firm D call. This CDR3 contains 13 residues. The germline V and J ends were trimmed by 2 bases and 2 bases, with 6 bases remaining between them. Germline CDR1 reads MNHEY; CDR2 reads SMNVEV (reference sequence). The CDR3 loop is CASSLGVQETQYF. The CDR3 DNA reads TGTGCCAGCAGTTTAGGGGTTCAAGAGACCCAGTACTTC.

This clone was detected only a few times. The rearrangement joins TRBV2 to TRBJ1-5, with a tentative D call TRBD1 (5 bases). Trimming took 1 base from V and 7 from J, leaving 14 bases between them. This CDR3 comprises 15 residues. Germline lookup yields CDR1 SNHLY and CDR2 FYNNEI. The CDR3 DNA reads TGTGCCAGCAGTGAAGTATTAGGGGACGGGCAGCCCCAGCATTTT. Its protein product is CASSEVLGDGQPQHF.